These 6 T cell receptor beta chains were sequenced from one sample in a study of CD8 T cells in ankylosing spondylitis. TCRdb analysed the 5' RACE reads with MiXCR anew, one entry per CDR3 protein. The table lists approximately 260,000 distinct CDR3 sequences, 18% of them singletons. The sequenced sample consisted of blood, either unsorted or a sorted T cell fraction (not recorded which). The receptors originated from a male donor with ankylosing spondylitis or in good health (not recorded which).

The V gene is TRBV4-2, the J gene TRBJ2-7; perhaps TRBD2 as D (5 bases). Per the germline V gene, CDR1 is LGHNA and CDR2 is YNFKEQ. Trimming removed 2 bases from V and 4 bases from J, with 12 bases in between. CDR3 length: 14 residues. The CDR3 coding sequence is TGTGCCAGCAGCCAATTGTCTAGCCCGTACGAGCAGTACTTC. This gives the protein CASSQLSSPYEQYF.

This clonotype was picked up a small number of times. The V gene is TRBV4-2, the J gene TRBJ2-1, with 10 bases fitting TRBD2. Trimming removed 4 bases from V and 7 bases from J; junction bases left unmatched: 10. The CDR3 sequence is 16 residues long. Per the germline V gene, CDR1 is LGHNA and CDR2 is YNFKEQ. The DNA of the CDR3 is TGTGCCAGCAGCCCCAGGCACGGAGCGGGGGGGAATGAGCAGTTCTTC. This translates into CASSPRHGAGGNEQFF.

This clonotype was seen many times. The chain has TRBV27 and TRBJ1-1, with TRBD1 as a possible D gene (5 bases). Trimming took 2 bases from V and 5 from J, leaving 12 bases between them. This CDR3 is 14 amino acids long. CDR1 is MNHEY, CDR2 SMNVEV, per germline (reference sequence). CDR3 sequence (DNA): TGTGCCAGCAGTTTAAGGGGAGGGGCGACTGAAGCTTTCTTT. Translation gives CASSLRGGATEAFF.

This clonotype was found many times. The rearrangement links TRBV20-1 to TRBJ2-7, with 8 nucleotides matching TRBD2. Germline values: CDR1 DFQATT, CDR2 SNEGSKA (reference sequence). The trim removed 4 bases at V and 4 bases at J, leaving 6 bases unmatched. CDR3 length: 13 amino acids. CDR3 residues: CSAKRLAPYEQYF. In DNA form, the CDR3 reads TGCAGTGCTAAAAGACTAGCGCCTTACGAGCAGTACTTC.

The J gene is TRBJ2-7, the V gene TRBV20-1; possible D gene TRBD1, 6 bases. This CDR3 is 13 amino acids long. In germline, CDR1 is DFQATT, CDR2 SNEGSKA (reference sequence). V dropped 6 bases and J dropped 7 bases, with 19 bases sitting between them. CDR3 coding DNA: TGCAGTGCCTGCCGCCGGGACAAACTAGAGCAGTACTTC. This sequence encodes CSACRRDKLEQYF.

This clonotype was recorded a few times. V is TRBV7-9 and J is TRBJ2-1; 11 bases are a match to TRBD1. V gave up 4 bases and J gave up 6 bases; unmatched junction bases: 5. CDR3 length equals 15 residues. CDR1 and CDR2 from the germline V gene are SEHNR and FQNEAQ (reference sequence). The CDR3 region is CASSSYGQGANEQFF. Written as DNA, the CDR3 is TGTGCCAGCAGCTCGTACGGACAGGGGGCCAATGAGCAGTTCTTC.